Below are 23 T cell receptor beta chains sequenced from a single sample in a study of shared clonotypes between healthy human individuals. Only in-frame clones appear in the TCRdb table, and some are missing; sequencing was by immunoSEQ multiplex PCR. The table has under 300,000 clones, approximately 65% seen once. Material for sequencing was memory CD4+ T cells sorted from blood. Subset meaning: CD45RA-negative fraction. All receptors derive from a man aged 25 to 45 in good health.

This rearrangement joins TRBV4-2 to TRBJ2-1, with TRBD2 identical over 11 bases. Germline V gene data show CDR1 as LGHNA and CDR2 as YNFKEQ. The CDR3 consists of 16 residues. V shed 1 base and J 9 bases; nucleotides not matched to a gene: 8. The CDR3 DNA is TGTGCCAGCAGCCAAGTGGGGACTAGCGGCGCAGGTGAGCAGTTCTTC. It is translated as CASSQVGTSGAGEQFF.

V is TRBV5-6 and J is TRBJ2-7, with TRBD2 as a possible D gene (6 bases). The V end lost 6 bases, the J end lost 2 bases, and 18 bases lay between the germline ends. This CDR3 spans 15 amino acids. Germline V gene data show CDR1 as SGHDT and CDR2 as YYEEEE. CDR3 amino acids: CASTERAPLPYEQYF. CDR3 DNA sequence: TGTGCCAGCACCGAGCGGGCTCCGCTTCCCTACGAGCAGTACTTC.

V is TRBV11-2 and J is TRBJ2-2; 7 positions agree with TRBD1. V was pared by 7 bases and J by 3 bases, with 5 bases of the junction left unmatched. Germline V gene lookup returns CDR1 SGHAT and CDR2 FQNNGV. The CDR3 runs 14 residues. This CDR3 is CASTLTGDTGELFF. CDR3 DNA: TGTGCCAGCACTCTCACAGGGGACACCGGGGAGCTGTTTTTT.

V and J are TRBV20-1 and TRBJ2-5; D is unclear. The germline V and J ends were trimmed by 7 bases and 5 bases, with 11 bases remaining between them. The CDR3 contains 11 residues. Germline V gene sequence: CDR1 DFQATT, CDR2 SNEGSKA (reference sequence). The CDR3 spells CSVSLFETQYF. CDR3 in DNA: TGCAGTGTCTCACTCTTTGAGACCCAGTACTTC.

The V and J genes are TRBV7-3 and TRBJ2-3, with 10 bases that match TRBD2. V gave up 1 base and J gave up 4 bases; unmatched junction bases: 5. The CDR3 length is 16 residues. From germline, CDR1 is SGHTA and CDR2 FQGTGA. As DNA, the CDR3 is TGTGCCAGCAGCTTAATTGTAGCGGGAGGTCCAGATACGCAGTATTTT. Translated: CASSLIVAGGPDTQYF. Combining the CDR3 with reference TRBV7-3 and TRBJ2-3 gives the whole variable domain GAGVSQTPSNKVTEKGKYVELRCDPISGHTALYWYRQSLGQGPEFLIYFQGTGAADDSGLPNDRFFAVRPEGSVSTLKIQRTERGDSAVYLCASSLIVAGGPDTQYFGPGTRLTVL.

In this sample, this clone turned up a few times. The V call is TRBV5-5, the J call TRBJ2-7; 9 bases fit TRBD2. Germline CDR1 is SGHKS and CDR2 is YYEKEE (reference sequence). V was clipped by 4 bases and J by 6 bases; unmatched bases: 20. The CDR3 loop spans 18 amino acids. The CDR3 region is CASSQSPGGGRVFSEQYF. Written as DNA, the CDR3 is TGTGCCAGCAGCCAATCCCCGGGGGGCGGGAGGGTATTCTCCGAGCAGTACTTC.

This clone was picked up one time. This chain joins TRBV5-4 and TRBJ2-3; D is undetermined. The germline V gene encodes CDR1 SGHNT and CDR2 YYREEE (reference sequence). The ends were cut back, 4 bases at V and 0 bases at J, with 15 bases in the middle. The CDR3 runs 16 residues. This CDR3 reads CASSPSFAASTDTQYF. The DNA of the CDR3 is TGTGCCAGCAGCCCCTCCTTTGCGGCTAGCACAGATACGCAGTATTTT.

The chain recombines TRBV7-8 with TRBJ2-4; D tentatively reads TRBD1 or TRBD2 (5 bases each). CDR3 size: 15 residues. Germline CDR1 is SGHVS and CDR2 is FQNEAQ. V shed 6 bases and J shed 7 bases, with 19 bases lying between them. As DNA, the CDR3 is TGTGCCAGCAGTCCCAGGGACGGGGTATCGAACATTCAGTACTTC. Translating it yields CASSPRDGVSNIQYF.

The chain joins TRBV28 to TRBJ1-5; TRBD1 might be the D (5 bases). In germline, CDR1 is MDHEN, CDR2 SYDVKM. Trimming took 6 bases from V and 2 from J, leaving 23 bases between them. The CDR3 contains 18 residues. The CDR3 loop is CASSGNDGWGDGNQPQHF. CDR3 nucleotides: TGTGCCAGCAGCGGAAACGACGGGTGGGGGGACGGCAATCAGCCCCAGCATTTT.

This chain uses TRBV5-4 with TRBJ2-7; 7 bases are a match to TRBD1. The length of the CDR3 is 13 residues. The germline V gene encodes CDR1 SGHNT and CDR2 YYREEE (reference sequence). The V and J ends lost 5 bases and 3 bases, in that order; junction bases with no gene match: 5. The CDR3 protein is CASRRDSNYEQYF. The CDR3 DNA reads TGTGCCAGCAGACGGGACAGCAACTACGAGCAGTACTTC.

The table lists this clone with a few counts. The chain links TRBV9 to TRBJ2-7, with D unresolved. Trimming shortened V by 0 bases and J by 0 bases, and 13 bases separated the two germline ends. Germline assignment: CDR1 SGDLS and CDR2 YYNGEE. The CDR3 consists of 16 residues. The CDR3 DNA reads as TGTGCCAGCAGCGTAGACTCCACTCTGCGCTCCTACGAGCAGTACTTC. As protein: CASSVDSTLRSYEQYF.

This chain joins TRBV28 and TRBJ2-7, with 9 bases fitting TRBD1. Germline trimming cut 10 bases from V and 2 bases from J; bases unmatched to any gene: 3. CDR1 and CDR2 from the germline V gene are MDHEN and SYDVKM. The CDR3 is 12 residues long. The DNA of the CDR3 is TGTGCCATTCGGGACAGGGCCTACGAGCAGTACTTC. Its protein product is CAIRDRAYEQYF.

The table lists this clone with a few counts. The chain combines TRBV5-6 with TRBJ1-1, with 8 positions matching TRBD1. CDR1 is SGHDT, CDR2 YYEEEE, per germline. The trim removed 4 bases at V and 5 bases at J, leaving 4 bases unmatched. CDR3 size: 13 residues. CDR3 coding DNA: TGTGCCAGCAGCCACAGGGGGTGGACTGAAGCTTTCTTT. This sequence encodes CASSHRGWTEAFF.

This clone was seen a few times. In DNA, the CDR3 is TGCGCCAGCCGGAATCAGCAGGGGGCTGGCACCGGGGAGCTGTTTTTT. Its translation: CASRNQQGAGTGELFF. J is TRBJ2-2 and V is TRBV10-2; 8 positions agree with TRBD1. V dropped 8 bases and J dropped 4; count of bases not matched to a gene: 12. Per the germline V gene, CDR1 is WSHSY and CDR2 is SAAADI. This CDR3 is built from 16 residues.

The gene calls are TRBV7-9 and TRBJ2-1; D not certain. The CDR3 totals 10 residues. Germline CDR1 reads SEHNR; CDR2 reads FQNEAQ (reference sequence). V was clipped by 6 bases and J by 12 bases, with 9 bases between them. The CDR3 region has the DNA TGTGCCAGCAGACAGAACGGGCAGTTCTTC. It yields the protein CASRQNGQFF.

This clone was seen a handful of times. In DNA form, the CDR3 reads TGTGCCAGTAGTATAAACGGGGGGTACAATGAGCAGTTCTTC. This gives the protein CASSINGGYNEQFF. The chain couples TRBV19 to TRBJ2-1, with TRBD2 matching 7 bases. After removal of 2 bases from V and 4 bases from J, the junction contained 2 bases not matched to a gene. In germline, CDR1 is LNHDA, CDR2 SQIVND (reference sequence). The CDR3 has 14 residues.

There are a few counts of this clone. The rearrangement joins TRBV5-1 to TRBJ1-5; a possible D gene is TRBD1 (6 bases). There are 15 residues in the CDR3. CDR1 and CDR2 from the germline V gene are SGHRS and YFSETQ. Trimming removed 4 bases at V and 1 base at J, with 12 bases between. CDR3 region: CASSPDSVSNQPQHF. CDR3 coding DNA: TGCGCCAGCAGCCCGGACAGCGTAAGCAATCAGCCCCAGCATTTT.

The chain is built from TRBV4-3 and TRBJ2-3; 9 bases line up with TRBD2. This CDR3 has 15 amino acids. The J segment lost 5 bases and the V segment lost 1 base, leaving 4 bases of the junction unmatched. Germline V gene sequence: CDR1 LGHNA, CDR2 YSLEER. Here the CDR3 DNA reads TGCGCCAGCAGCCAAGTTCGAGCGGGAGGAGATACGCAGTATTTT. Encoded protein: CASSQVRAGGDTQYF.

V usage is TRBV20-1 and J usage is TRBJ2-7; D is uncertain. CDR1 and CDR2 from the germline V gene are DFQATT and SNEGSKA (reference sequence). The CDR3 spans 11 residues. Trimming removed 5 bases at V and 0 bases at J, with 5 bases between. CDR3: CSAPDSYEQYF. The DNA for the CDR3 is TGCAGTGCTCCTGACTCCTACGAGCAGTACTTC.

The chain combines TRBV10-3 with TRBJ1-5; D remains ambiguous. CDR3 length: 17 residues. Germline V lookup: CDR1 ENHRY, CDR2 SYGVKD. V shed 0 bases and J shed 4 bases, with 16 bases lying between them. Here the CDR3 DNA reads TGTGCCATCAGTGAGTCGAGGCCGGGAGCCGGGAATCAGCCCCAGCATTTT. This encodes CAISESRPGAGNQPQHF.

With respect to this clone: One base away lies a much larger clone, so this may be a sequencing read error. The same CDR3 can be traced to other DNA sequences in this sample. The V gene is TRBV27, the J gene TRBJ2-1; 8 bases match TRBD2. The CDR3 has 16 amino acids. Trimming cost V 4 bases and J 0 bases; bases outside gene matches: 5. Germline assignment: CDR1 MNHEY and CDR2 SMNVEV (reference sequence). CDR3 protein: CASSSPSGPSYNEQFF. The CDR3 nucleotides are TGTGCCAGCAGTTCTCCTAGCGGGCCCTCCTACAATGAGCAGTTCTTC.

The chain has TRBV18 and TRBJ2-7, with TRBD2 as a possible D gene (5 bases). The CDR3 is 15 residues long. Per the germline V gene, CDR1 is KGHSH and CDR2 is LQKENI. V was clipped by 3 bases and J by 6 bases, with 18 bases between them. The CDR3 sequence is CASSPAPGIFGEQYF. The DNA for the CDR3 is TGTGCCAGCTCACCCGCTCCGGGGATCTTCGGCGAGCAGTACTTC.

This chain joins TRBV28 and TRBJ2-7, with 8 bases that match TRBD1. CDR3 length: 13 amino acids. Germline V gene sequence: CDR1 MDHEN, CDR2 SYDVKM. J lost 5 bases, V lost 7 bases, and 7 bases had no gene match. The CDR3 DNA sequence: TGTGCCAGCACGGACAGGGTGGGGAACGAGCAGTACTTC. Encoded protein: CASTDRVGNEQYF.